The rows below give T cell receptor beta chains drawn from one sample of a study of blood T cell repertoires in COVID-19. The method was immunoSEQ multiplex PCR; TCRdb's version includes in-frame clones alone and lacks a portion of them. Of about 76,000 clones in the sample, 75% to 90% were seen once. Specimen: peripheral blood. The receptor set was obtained from a human donor in a cohort sampled during active COVID-19. Each CDR3 is given with its conserved first and last residue. Fields, in order: CDR3 length, J gene, V gene, clone size, D gene, CDR3 DNA, CDR3 protein. D genes are given only for firm matches. Clone size appears in some rows only: once, few, many, or a class for an expanded clone.

13 TRBJ2-2 TRBV6-5 . . TGTGCCAGCAGGCTACTAGGGTCCGGGGAGCTGTTTTTT CASRLLGSGELFF
17 TRBJ2-5 TRBV7-9 . TRBD1 TGTGCCAGCAGCCCGACACCCGGGACAGTGGGCCAAGAGACCCAGTACTTC CASSPTPGTVGQETQYF
12 TRBJ1-2 TRBV12-3/TRBV12-4 . . TGTGCCAGCAGTTTCTACCGGGAGGGCTACACCTTC CASSFYREGYTF
18 TRBJ1-4 TRBV4-3 few TRBD1 TGCGCCAGCAGCCAAGATCCTGTCAGGGGGCGCCTGGAGGAAAAACTGTTTTTT CASSQDPVRGRLEEKLFF
16 TRBJ2-4 TRBV9 few TRBD2 TGTGCCAGCAGCGTAGGAGTAGCGGGGGCCAAAAACATTCAGTACTTC CASSVGVAGAKNIQYF
14 TRBJ2-1 TRBV11-2 . TRBD2 TGTGCCAGCAGCTCCCTAGCGGGCCTCAATGAGCAGTTCTTC CASSSLAGLNEQFF
13 TRBJ2-7 TRBV24-1 . . TGTGCCACCAGTACTAACAATCGGAACGAGCAGTACTTC CATSTNNRNEQYF
16 TRBJ2-2 TRBV9 . TRBD1 TGTGCCAGCAGCACAAACAGGGGCGGTGGCACCGGGGAGCTGTTTTTT CASSTNRGGGTGELFF
14 TRBJ2-5 TRBV5-5 . . TGTGCCAGCAGCCCGCATCAGGGTCAAGAGACCCAGTACTTC CASSPHQGQETQYF
14 TRBJ2-7 TRBV6-6 . . TGTGCCAGCAGTGAGGACAGTTATCGCTACGAGCAGTACTTC CASSEDSYRYEQYF
17 TRBJ1-2 TRBV9 once . TGTGCCAGCAGCGTAAGGGGGACCGCAAATTCAAACCATGGCTACACCTTC CASSVRGTANSNHGYTF
13 TRBJ1-2 TRBV6-2/TRBV6-3 . . TGTGCCAGCAGTTACCCCAGGCTGGGCGGCTACACCTTC CASSYPRLGGYTF
16 TRBJ2-7 TRBV6-2/TRBV6-3 . . TGTGCCAGCAGTTCCCTTCAGGCACAATGGTCCTACGAGCAGTACTTC CASSSLQAQWSYEQYF
13 TRBJ2-7 TRBV5-4 . . TGTGCCAGCAGCTTGGACAGGACCTACGAGCAGTACTTC CASSLDRTYEQYF
14 TRBJ1-6 TRBV11-3 . . TGTGCCAGCACCCCGGCAGGGAAGGGATCACCCCTCCACTTT CASTPAGKGSPLHF
13 TRBJ1-1 TRBV7-8 . . TGTGCCAGCAGCTTAAGACAGTACACTGAAGCTTTCTTT CASSLRQYTEAFF
14 TRBJ1-4 TRBV11-2 . . TGTGCCAGCAGCCTCCGACAGGTTAATGAAAAACTGTTTTTT CASSLRQVNEKLFF
14 TRBJ2-1 TRBV7-3 once TRBD2 TGTGCCAGCGGCCGACTAGCGGGTTACAATGAGCAGTTCTTC CASGRLAGYNEQFF
17 TRBJ2-7 TRBV4-1 . . TGCGCCAGCAGCGACCGAGCCCCCGGGAAGACCCTCTACGAGCAGTACTTC CASSDRAPGKTLYEQYF
15 TRBJ2-1 TRBV5-1 . . TGCGCCAGCAGCTTAGACACTGACTCCTACAATGAGCAGTTCTTC CASSLDTDSYNEQFF
12 TRBJ2-1 TRBV11-2 . . TGTGCCAGCAGCTTTTTGCGCAATGAGCAGTTCTTC CASSFLRNEQFF
16 TRBJ2-1 TRBV10-3 . TRBD1 TGTGCCATCAGGGAGGCCGGGACAGGACAGACGGGTGAGCAGTTCTTC CAIREAGTGQTGEQFF
14 TRBJ1-4 TRBV5-1 . TRBD1 TGCGCCAGCAGCTCCGGGACAGGGGAGGAAAAACTGTTTTTT CASSSGTGEEKLFF
15 TRBJ2-2 TRBV6-5 . . TGTGCCAGCAGTTACGGAGCGACGAACACCGGGGAGCTGTTTTTT CASSYGATNTGELFF
13 TRBJ2-7 TRBV2 . . TGTGCCAGCAGTGATCCAAATAGCTACGAGCAGTACTTC CASSDPNSYEQYF
16 TRBJ1-5 TRBV4-3 . TRBD1 TGCGCCAGCAGCCAAGACCTAGACAGGGGATATCAGCCCCAGCATTTT CASSQDLDRGYQPQHF
14 TRBJ1-2 TRBV19 few TRBD1 TGTGCCAGTAGTGACAGGGGGCGGTTGTATGGCTACACCTTC CASSDRGRLYGYTF